The 26 T cell receptor beta chains below all came from one sample that was sequenced in a study of human T cells and chemical hapten exposure. TCRdb redid the calling of the RACE reads with MiXCR, one entry per CDR3 protein. The repertoire holds roughly 51,000 distinct CDR3 sequences, 9.9% seen once, with around 10% in the top ten. The time point here: pre-sensitization, week 0. Sample treatment: therapeutic diphenylcyclopropenone sensitization with weekly scalp DPC. The sequenced sample was whole blood, obtained in connection with sensitization to the hapten diphenylcyclopropenone (DPC). These receptors were collected from a man between 40 and 49 years old with alopecia areata. Some clones in this sample may be carry-over from other donors' samples.

The chain is built from TRBV6-5 and TRBJ2-7; D is perhaps TRBD1 or TRBD2 (5 bases each). V gave up 4 bases and J gave up 0 bases, with 10 bases separating them. Germline assignment: CDR1 MNHEY and CDR2 SVGAGI. This CDR3 is built from 14 residues. The CDR3 loop is CASSSRDGSYEQYF. The DNA of the CDR3 is TGTGCCAGCAGTTCCCGGGACGGCTCCTACGAGCAGTACTTC.

This clonotype was recorded at least ten times. The J gene is TRBJ2-7, the V gene TRBV2; possibly TRBD2 for D (6 bases). The V gene lost 7 bases and the J gene lost 1 base, with 17 bases spanning the gap. CDR3 length: 15 residues. CDR1 is SNHLY and CDR2 is FYNNEI in the germline V gene. CDR3 residues: CASTLPSAGSYEQYF. CDR3 DNA: TGTGCCAGCACCCTCCCGTCGGCGGGGTCCTACGAGCAGTACTTC.

This clonotype was counted between two and nine times. DNA for the CDR3: TGTGCCACCAGCAGACGGACGACAGGGGATGGCTACACCTTC. This encodes CATSRRTTGDGYTF. The rearrangement joins TRBV15 to TRBJ1-2, with 8 positions matching TRBD1. CDR3 length: 14 residues. V was pared by 2 bases and J by 6 bases, with 5 bases of the junction left unmatched. In germline, CDR1 is LNHNV, CDR2 YYDKDF (reference sequence). Together with reference TRBV15 and TRBJ1-2, the CDR3 gives the full variable domain: DAMVIQNPRYQVTQFGKPVTLSCSQTLNHNVMYWYQQKSSQAPKLLFHYYDKDFNNEADTPDNFQSRRPNTSFCFLDIRSPGLGDTAMYLCATSRRTTGDGYTFGSGTRLTVV.

V is TRBV5-4 and J is TRBJ2-7, with 12 nucleotides matching TRBD1. J lost 6 bases, V lost 3 bases, and 4 bases had no gene match. The germline V gene encodes CDR1 SGHNT and CDR2 YYREEE (reference sequence). This CDR3 is 14 amino acids long. The CDR3, as DNA: TGTGCCAGCAGCTCCGGGACAGGGGGCTTCGAGCAGTACTTC. It codes for CASSSGTGGFEQYF. Based on the CDR3 plus reference TRBV5-4 and TRBJ2-7, the full variable domain is ETGVTQSPTHLIKTRGQQVTLRCSSQSGHNTVSWYQQALGQGPQFIFQYYREEENGRGNFPPRFSGLQFPNYSSELNVNALELDDSALYLCASSSGTGGFEQYFGPGTRLTVT.

This clonotype has a handful of counts. The chain employs TRBV10-2 and TRBJ2-2; 10 nucleotides align to TRBD1. Germline V gene sequence: CDR1 WSHSY, CDR2 SAAADI. This CDR3 has 16 residues. V trimming: 6 bases; J trimming: 2 bases; junction bases outside the gene matches: 6. CDR3 residues: CASRGRTGGNTGELFF. The CDR3 region has the DNA TGCGCCAGCAGGGGACGGACAGGGGGTAACACCGGGGAGCTGTTTTTT.

The rearrangement joins TRBV5-4 to TRBJ2-2, with 8 bases matching TRBD2. Germline V gene sequence: CDR1 SGHNT, CDR2 YYREEE (reference sequence). V dropped 4 bases and J dropped 4; count of bases not matched to a gene: 9. There are 16 residues in the CDR3. In nucleotides, the CDR3 is TGTGCCAGCAGCCTCGCCGGGACTAGATCCACCGGGGAGCTGTTTTTT. Translating it yields CASSLAGTRSTGELFF.

This clonotype was recorded at least ten times. V and J are TRBV7-9 and TRBJ1-4, with 10 nucleotides matching TRBD1. The V gene's germline CDR1 is SEHNR and CDR2 FQNEAQ (reference sequence). This CDR3 has 14 residues. Trimming cost V 5 bases and J 7 bases; bases outside gene matches: 4. The CDR3 DNA sequence: TGTGCCAGCAGCAAGACAGGGGGCCGTGAAAAACTGTTTTTT. It is translated as CASSKTGGREKLFF.

This clonotype was observed at least ten times. The chain combines TRBV7-6 with TRBJ2-1; the match to TRBD2 covers 9 bases. The CDR3 extends over 15 amino acids. Germline loops: CDR1 SGHVS, CDR2 FNYEAQ. Trimming cost V 4 bases and J 5 bases; bases outside gene matches: 6. Here the CDR3 DNA reads TGTGCCAGCAGCTGGACGACTAGCGGTAACAATGAGCAGTTCTTC. Translating it yields CASSWTTSGNNEQFF.

This clonotype has a handful of counts. V usage is TRBV4-3 and J usage is TRBJ2-7; D unresolved. The CDR3 consists of 13 residues. Trimming cost V 4 bases and J 2 bases, with 9 bases left between them. Germline V gene sequence: CDR1 LGHNA, CDR2 YSLEER. CDR3 loop: CASSPSRTYEQYF. CDR3 bases: TGCGCCAGCAGCCCCTCCAGGACCTACGAGCAGTACTTC.

This rearrangement joins TRBV5-1 to TRBJ2-2; a possible D gene is TRBD2 (6 bases). The CDR3 totals 14 residues. Trimming left V 6 bases short and J 4 bases short, with 13 bases between. The germline V gene has CDR1 SGHRS and CDR2 YFSETQ. The CDR3 is CASKGTLTTGELFF. Here the CDR3 DNA reads TGCGCCAGCAAAGGGACTCTAACCACCGGGGAGCTGTTTTTT. The whole variable domain, remainder taken from reference TRBV5-1 and TRBJ2-2, is KAGVTQTPRYLIKTRGQQVTLSCSPISGHRSVSWYQQTPGQGLQFLFEYFSETQRNKGNFPGRFSGRQFSNSRSEMNVSTLELGDSALYLCASKGTLTTGELFFGEGSRLTVL.

This clonotype was seen more than once but under ten times. This sequence joins TRBV10-3 and TRBJ2-7; a weak D match, TRBD1 (6 bases). The germline V gene encodes CDR1 ENHRY and CDR2 SYGVKD. This CDR3 has 16 residues. Trimming took off 10 bases at V and 1 base at J, with 23 bases between the two ends. The CDR3 sequence: CATLRGTTRGSYEQYF. The CDR3 DNA sequence: TGTGCCACCCTACGAGGAACTACCAGGGGATCCTACGAGCAGTACTTC.

The chain joins TRBV18 to TRBJ2-1; 7 bases align to TRBD2. Unmatched junction bases numbered 1, after V lost 2 bases and J lost 6 bases. Looked up from germline, CDR1 is KGHSH and CDR2 is LQKENI. The CDR3 is 13 amino acids. The DNA of the CDR3 is TGTGCCAGCTCACCAGGCGGGGGCAATGAGCAGTTCTTC. Encoded protein: CASSPGGGNEQFF.

This clonotype has more than one count but fewer than ten. The rearrangement joins TRBV27 to TRBJ2-3; 8 nucleotides match TRBD1. Trimming took 5 bases from V and 6 from J; bases not matched to a gene: 10. The CDR3 is made up of 15 amino acids. Per germline, CDR1 MNHEY and CDR2 SMNVEV (reference sequence). The CDR3 sequence: CASSRDRPGADTQYF. The CDR3 DNA is TGTGCCAGCAGTCGGGACAGGCCCGGCGCGGATACGCAGTATTTT.

This clonotype was counted ten times or more. The V and J genes are TRBV20-1 and TRBJ1-4; D remains unclear. V was cut by 6 bases and J by 4 bases, with 6 bases left in between. Germline lookup yields CDR1 DFQATT and CDR2 SNEGSKA (reference sequence). CDR3 length equals 11 residues. CDR3 sequence (DNA): TGCAGTGCCTCCTTTAATGAAAAACTGTTTTTT. Protein sequence: CSASFNEKLFF.

This clonotype was seen a handful of times. The rearrangement joins TRBV20-1 to TRBJ2-4, with D perhaps being TRBD1 or TRBD2 (5 bases each). V was clipped by 5 bases and J by 16 bases, with 27 bases between them. The CDR3 consists of 14 residues. The germline CDR1 and CDR2 sequences are DFQATT and SNEGSKA (reference sequence). The CDR3: CSAFSGLGGHSAYF. In nucleotides, the CDR3 is TGCAGTGCTTTTTCGGGCCTAGGAGGACATTCAGCTTACTTC.

The chain is built from TRBV28 and TRBJ1-5; D perhaps matches TRBD1 (5 bases). Germline loops: CDR1 MDHEN, CDR2 SYDVKM. CDR3 length: 15 residues. The germline V and J ends were trimmed by 1 base and 2 bases, with 9 bases remaining between them. The CDR3 DNA follows: TGTGCCAGCAGTTTATTCGACAGTCGCAATCAGCCCCAGCATTTT. This gives the protein CASSLFDSRNQPQHF. The full variable domain, its missing parts supplied by reference TRBV28 and TRBJ1-5, is DVKVTQSSRYLVKRTGEKVFLECVQDMDHENMFWYRQDPGLGLRLIYFSYDVKMKEKGDIPEGYSVSREKKERFSLILESASTNQTSMYLCASSLFDSRNQPQHFGDGTRLSIL.

The V gene is TRBV27, the J gene TRBJ2-3; 7 bases align to TRBD2. Germline trimming cut 3 bases from V and 3 bases from J; bases unmatched to any gene: 6. The length of the CDR3 is 15 residues. Germline-derived CDR1 and CDR2 are MNHEY and SMNVEV (reference sequence). CDR3 nucleotides: TGTGCCAGCAGTTTGTCCCAGGGAGGGACAGATACGCAGTATTTT. This encodes CASSLSQGGTDTQYF.

The V and J genes are TRBV7-2 and TRBJ2-3; a weak D match, TRBD2 (6 bases). Deletions cut 5 bases from V and 2 bases from J, with 17 bases between. The V gene's germline CDR1 is SGHTA and CDR2 FQGNSA. The CDR3 is 16 residues long. The CDR3 sequence: CASSREPGLPTDTQYF. CDR3 nucleotide sequence: TGTGCCAGCAGCCGAGAACCGGGACTTCCCACAGATACGCAGTATTTT.

The chain couples TRBV12-3 or TRBV12-4 to TRBJ2-1, with 12 bases that match TRBD2. V trimming: 7 bases; J trimming: 7 bases; junction bases outside the gene matches: 11. The CDR3 has 16 residues. CDR3 protein: CASTSTSGRKGNEQFF. CDR3 DNA sequence: TGTGCCAGCACCTCGACTAGCGGGAGAAAAGGGAATGAGCAGTTCTTC.

The chain combines TRBV5-1 with TRBJ1-2; D remains ambiguous. V lost 0 bases and J lost 0, with 9 bases in between. Germline V gene sequence: CDR1 SGHRS, CDR2 YFSETQ. The CDR3 covers 15 residues. The CDR3, as DNA: TGCGCCAGCAGCTTGGATACGGAATCTAACTATGGCTACACCTTC. Translating gives CASSLDTESNYGYTF.

This clonotype was detected only a few times. The chain has TRBV6-5 and TRBJ2-5; 7 positions match TRBD2. The V and J ends lost 2 bases and 5 bases, in that order; junction bases with no gene match: 8. CDR1 and CDR2 from the germline V gene are MNHEY and SVGAGI. This CDR3 region has 15 residues. The CDR3 nucleotides are TGTGCCAGCAGTTACATTGTGGGAGGGCCGGAGACCCAGTACTTC. Encoded protein: CASSYIVGGPETQYF.

This clonotype came up many times. The chain carries TRBV20-1 and TRBJ2-3, with 11 bases fitting TRBD2. Germline CDR1 is DFQATT and CDR2 is SNEGSKA (reference sequence). The CDR3 covers 22 residues. V shed 7 bases, J shed 3 bases, and the junction held 30 bases outside the gene matches. The CDR3 coding sequence is TGCAGTGTACCCCTCAGACAGGGTATCGGACTAGCGGGCAAGAGGGGGACAGATACGCAGTATTTT. Translated: CSVPLRQGIGLAGKRGTDTQYF.

This clonotype has ten or more counts. The rearrangement uses TRBV18 and TRBJ2-1, with TRBD1 matching over 8 bases. CDR1 is KGHSH and CDR2 is LQKENI in the germline V gene. The CDR3 runs to 15 residues. J was trimmed by 2 bases and V by 5 bases; bases with no gene match: 5. In nucleotides, the CDR3 is TGTGCCAGCTCAACGGACAGGGTGCCCTACAATGAGCAGTTCTTC. This translates into CASSTDRVPYNEQFF.

The chain couples TRBV14 to TRBJ2-1; TRBD2 might be the D (7 bases). Per germline, CDR1 SGHDN and CDR2 FVKESK. Between the trimmed V and J ends, which lost 2 bases and 4 bases, there was a span of 18 bases. The CDR3 sequence is 17 residues long. CDR3 nucleotides: TGTGCCAGCAGCCAACTTCTGGGGGGGCCTGAATACAATGAGCAGTTCTTC. This encodes CASSQLLGGPEYNEQFF.

This clonotype showed up many times. The rearrangement joins TRBV7-9 to TRBJ2-5, with D unclear. The CDR3 loop spans 12 amino acids. Deletions cut 3 bases from V and 4 bases from J, with 6 bases between. Germline assignment: CDR1 SEHNR and CDR2 FQNEAQ (reference sequence). CDR3: CASSFSGETQYF. The CDR3 DNA follows: TGTGCCAGCAGCTTCTCGGGAGAGACCCAGTACTTC.

This clonotype showed up many times. This rearrangement joins TRBV28 to TRBJ2-5; 12 bases map to TRBD1. With 1 base clipped from V and 5 bases from J, the junction kept 11 bases outside the gene matches. There are 18 residues in the CDR3. Germline V CDR1 and CDR2: MDHEN, SYDVKM. CDR3 coding DNA: TGTGCCAGCAGTTTATCTTACCGGGACAGGGGGCGCCAGGAGACCCAGTACTTC. Amino acids: CASSLSYRDRGRQETQYF.